One sample yielded the 10 T cell receptor beta chains listed below, sequenced in a study of T cells in Graves' hyperthyroidism and ophthalmopathy. TCR beta CDR3 regions were amplified from RNA. The primer set for the first-round RT-PCR of the TCR CDR3 was HTBI. TCRdb recomputed calls from the multiplex PCR reads with MiXCR, one row per CDR3 protein. The sample lists roughly 660,000 distinct CDR3 sequences; 17% were seen once. Sequencing was performed on blood. These receptors came from a man aged 50 to 60 with Graves' hyperthyroidism.

The V gene is TRBV28, the J gene TRBJ1-2, with TRBD1 identical over 7 bases. V lost 6 bases, J lost 4 bases, and 8 bases stayed unmatched. The CDR3 contains 14 residues. Germline-derived CDR1 and CDR2 are MDHEN and SYDVKM. This CDR3 is CASRSSGTAYGYTF. For the CDR3, the DNA is TGTGCCAGCAGGTCTTCCGGGACAGCCTATGGCTACACCTTC.

A word on this clonotype: At one boundary the junction diverges from the germline segment, which might be a read error. The genes are TRBV2 and TRBJ2-1, with 15 bases that match TRBD2. The CDR3 totals 18 residues. The V gene's germline CDR1 is SNHLY and CDR2 FYNNEI. CDR3 in DNA: TGTGCCAGCAGTTTAAGAGGGACTAGCGGGAGGCTGTACACTGAGCAGTTCTTC. It specifies CASSLRGTSGRLYTEQFF.

This clonotype was counted many times. The rearrangement joins TRBV5-1 to TRBJ1-1; a weak D match, TRBD1 (5 bases). V shed 4 bases and J shed 0 bases, with 10 bases lying between them. CDR1 SGHRS and CDR2 YFSETQ come from the germline V gene. This CDR3 is 14 amino acids long. The CDR3: CASSKGRLNTEAFF. The DNA of the CDR3 is TGCGCCAGCAGCAAGGGACGGTTGAACACTGAAGCTTTCTTT.

This clonotype appeared a few times. This rearrangement joins TRBV7-2 to TRBJ2-3; TRBD2 matches 13 bases. Trimming at V came to 1 base and at J to 0 bases, leaving 1 base not matched to a gene. This CDR3 region has 17 residues. Germline lookup yields CDR1 SGHTA and CDR2 FQGNSA. The chain's CDR3 is CASSLELAGGSTDTQYF. The CDR3 DNA reads TGTGCCAGCAGCTTAGAACTAGCGGGAGGGAGCACAGATACGCAGTATTTT.

V and J are TRBV15 and TRBJ2-7; 9 bases line up with TRBD1. Per the germline V gene, CDR1 is LNHNV and CDR2 is YYDKDF (reference sequence). V lost 3 bases and J lost 4; bases outside the gene matches: 7. The CDR3 runs 15 residues. Written as DNA, the CDR3 is TGTGCCACCAGCAGGGCTAGGGACAGGGAATACGAGCAGTACTTC. Its protein product is CATSRARDREYEQYF.

This clonotype was recorded at least ten times. V usage is TRBV6-1 and J usage is TRBJ2-5; the match to TRBD2 covers 8 bases. The J segment lost 4 bases and the V segment lost 5 bases, leaving 6 bases of the junction unmatched. Germline V lookup: CDR1 MNHNS, CDR2 SASEGT. The CDR3 is made up of 14 amino acids. The CDR3 DNA is TGTGCCAGCAGTAGCGGGAGACCAGCAGAGACCCAGTACTTC. This codes for CASSSGRPAETQYF.

The chain combines TRBV11-2 with TRBJ1-1; D is undetermined. The CDR3 spans 15 residues. The germline V gene has CDR1 SGHAT and CDR2 FQNNGV. V shed 5 bases and J shed 1 base, with 14 bases lying between them. The CDR3 nucleotides are TGTGCCAGCAGCCCCCGCGGGCCCGAGAACACTGAAGCTTTCTTT. It codes for CASSPRGPENTEAFF.

At least ten counts were recorded for this clonotype. The CDR3 reads CASSLVTGREQFF. The CDR3 DNA follows: TGCGCCAGCAGCTTGGTGACAGGCCGTGAGCAGTTCTTC. V usage is TRBV5-1 and J usage is TRBJ2-1; D may be TRBD1 (6 bases). CDR1 is SGHRS, CDR2 YFSETQ, per germline. Trimming removed 0 bases at V and 9 bases at J, with 10 bases between. The CDR3 is 13 residues long.

This clonotype was seen ten or more times. This chain connects TRBV6-1 to TRBJ1-5; 12 bases agree with TRBD1. Germline V gene sequence: CDR1 MNHNS, CDR2 SASEGT. Trimming removed 8 bases from V and 5 bases from J; junction bases left unmatched: 4. This CDR3 contains 14 residues. The CDR3 nucleotides read TGTGCCAGCCACGGGACAGGGGGCCATCAGCCCCAGCATTTT. Amino acid sequence: CASHGTGGHQPQHF.

There are many counts of this clonotype. The chain has TRBV20-1 and TRBJ2-7, with a weak D call TRBD1 (6 bases). Trimming shortened V by 3 bases and J by 0 bases, and 9 bases separated the two germline ends. Germline-derived CDR1 and CDR2 are DFQATT and SNEGSKA (reference sequence). The CDR3 contains 13 residues. This CDR3 is CSASPRGSYEQYF. The CDR3 coding sequence is TGCAGTGCTAGCCCCAGGGGCTCCTACGAGCAGTACTTC.